This T cell receptor (beta chain) was retrieved from a study of post-analysis software for immune sequencing data. Regarding the study as a whole: Patients carried roughly 5 TRBV segments more frequently than controls did, and TRBV5-6, TRBV5-1 and TRBV20-1 were among them. Samples prepared in the same batch strongly co-clustered by F measure.

CDR3 size: 15 residues. Germline CDR1 reads MDHEN; CDR2 reads SYDVKM. V gave up 2 bases and J gave up 13 bases; unmatched junction bases: 10. Unique molecular identifiers had been added to the TCR beta cDNA libraries. TCRdb passed the PCR reads through MiXCR, listing each CDR3 protein once. The table shows approximately 730,000 distinct CDR3 sequences, with 46% occurring only once. On this clonotype itself: No antigen is known for it.

The chain carries TRBV28 and TRBJ2-4; TRBD2 matches at 11 bases. Input material: blood. The TCR was taken from a girl between 10 and 17 years old with multiple sclerosis. The chain's CDR3 is CASSLTGTSGAGQYF. The CDR3 DNA reads as TGTGCCAGCAGTTTAACCGGGACTAGCGGCGCGGGGCAGTACTTC.